Presented here are 3 T cell receptor beta chains from one specimen sequenced in a study of blood T cell repertoires in COVID-19. The method was immunoSEQ multiplex PCR; TCRdb's version includes in-frame clones alone and lacks a portion of them. The table records hundreds of thousands of clones, roughly 85% of them present only once. The specimen was PBMCs or T cells enriched from blood (not recorded which). The origin of the receptors is a young woman who had been exposed to COVID-19.

The CDR3 sequence: CASSQTGSGTQYF. Written as DNA, the CDR3 is TGTGCCAGCAGTCAGACAGGGTCGGGGACCCAGTACTTC. The gene calls are TRBV6-2 or TRBV6-3 and TRBJ2-5; the match to TRBD1 covers 7 bases. In germline, CDR1 is MNHEY, CDR2 SVGEGT. The CDR3 length is 13 residues. J was trimmed by 7 bases and V by 5 bases; bases with no gene match: 7.

V and J are TRBV6-6 and TRBJ2-2, with 7 bases that match TRBD1. The CDR3 length is 15 residues. Germline CDR1 reads MNHNY; CDR2 reads SVGAGI (reference sequence). J was trimmed by 1 base and V by 7 bases; bases with no gene match: 6. For the CDR3, the DNA is TGTGCCAGCACCATTGGGACAGTGAACACCGGGGAGCTGTTTTTT. This sequence encodes CASTIGTVNTGELFF.

This chain uses TRBV27 with TRBJ1-2, with 9 bases identical to TRBD1. Germline V gene data show CDR1 as MNHEY and CDR2 as SMNVEV (reference sequence). V lost 3 bases and J lost 7; bases outside the gene matches: 6. This CDR3 is 14 amino acids long. CDR3 sequence: CASSFWTGESGYTF. As DNA, the CDR3 is TGTGCCAGCAGTTTTTGGACAGGGGAGAGTGGCTACACCTTC.